A selection of T cell receptor beta chains follows, all from one sample in a study of cytomegalovirus exposure and HLA in healthy donors. Data came from immunoSEQ multiplex PCR; TCRdb stores just in-frame clones and leaves some out. The sample records roughly 69,000 clones, 65% to 70% being singletons. Specimen: PBMCs. The receptors were sampled from a male donor in good health and CMV-seropositive. The CDR3 runs from the conserved cysteine through the conserved F or W. Fields, in order: CDR3 DNA, CDR3 protein, clone size, V gene, J gene, D gene. A D gene is named only where the DNA matches it firmly. The size field is filled for only some rows; it gives once, few, many or a size class.

DNA: TGCAGCGTGGGGACCGGGACAGGGGGCCGCGAGCAGTACTTC
CDR3: CSVGTGTGGREQYF
size: NA
V: TRBV29-1
J: TRBJ2-7
D: TRBD1

DNA: TGTGCCAGCAGCTTAGGGGGACTAGCGGTTCCCACAGATACGCAGTATTTT
CDR3: CASSLGGLAVPTDTQYF
size: NA
V: TRBV7-9
J: TRBJ2-3
D: TRBD2

DNA: TGCGCCAGCAGCTTGGGAGGGACTAGTCAGTCCTACGAGCAGTACTTC
CDR3: CASSLGGTSQSYEQYF
size: NA
V: TRBV5-1
J: TRBJ2-7
D: TRBD2

DNA: TGTGCCAGCAGCCCGACAGGGGAGGAAGAGACCCAGTACTTC
CDR3: CASSPTGEEETQYF
size: NA
V: TRBV27
J: TRBJ2-5
D: TRBD1

DNA: TGTGCCAGCAGCCATAGGACTAGATTACTCCAAGAGACCCAGTACTTC
CDR3: CASSHRTRLLQETQYF
size: NA
V: TRBV7-2
J: TRBJ2-5
D: TRBD2

DNA: TGCGCCAGCAGCCGCACTAGCGGCTACGAGCAGTACTTC
CDR3: CASSRTSGYEQYF
size: NA
V: TRBV4-3
J: TRBJ2-7
D: TRBD2

DNA: TGTGCCAGCAGCATAGGGACTAGACCTGAGACCCAGTACTTC
CDR3: CASSIGTRPETQYF
size: NA
V: TRBV11-3
J: TRBJ2-5
D: TRBD2

DNA: TGTGCCAGCTCACCAGGACTGTCTTACAATGAGCAGTTCTTC
CDR3: CASSPGLSYNEQFF
size: NA
V: TRBV18
J: TRBJ2-1
D: NA

DNA: TGTGCCAGTAGTATAGATAGGGCAGCGGGTACTGAAGCTTTCTTT
CDR3: CASSIDRAAGTEAFF
size: NA
V: TRBV19
J: TRBJ1-1
D: NA

DNA: TGTGCCAGCAGCCTTCACAGGGCCATTTACACTGAAGCTTTCTTT
CDR3: CASSLHRAIYTEAFF
size: NA
V: TRBV14
J: TRBJ1-1
D: NA

DNA: TGTGCCAGCAGCCCACCTGTAGCGGGGGGGCCTGATACGCAGTATTTT
CDR3: CASSPPVAGGPDTQYF
size: NA
V: TRBV7-9
J: TRBJ2-3
D: TRBD2

DNA: TGTGCCTGGAGTTTGGACAGTCCCAATTCACCCCTCCACTTT
CDR3: CAWSLDSPNSPLHF
size: NA
V: TRBV30
J: TRBJ1-6
D: NA

DNA: TGTGCCTGGAGTCCTTTACGCCGGACAGGGGCGAACACTGAAGCTTTCTTT
CDR3: CAWSPLRRTGANTEAFF
size: NA
V: TRBV30
J: TRBJ1-1
D: TRBD1

DNA: TGTGCCAGTAGTATCTCTTCAGGGTGGTCCACAGATACGCAGTATTTT
CDR3: CASSISSGWSTDTQYF
size: NA
V: TRBV19
J: TRBJ2-3
D: NA

DNA: TGTGCCAGCAGCGTAGGGTCCGACTACTCCTACGAGCAGTACTTC
CDR3: CASSVGSDYSYEQYF
size: NA
V: TRBV9
J: TRBJ2-7
D: NA

DNA: TGTGCCTGGAGTGCGGGGAGCTCTGGAAACACCATATATTTT
CDR3: CAWSAGSSGNTIYF
size: NA
V: TRBV30
J: TRBJ1-3
D: NA

DNA: TGTGCCAGCAGCTTGGAACCTAGCGGGACCCAAGAGACCCATTACTTC
CDR3: CASSLEPSGTQETHYF
size: NA
V: TRBV5-5
J: TRBJ2-5
D: TRBD2

DNA: TGTGCTAGTGGTTTGGTACAGTCGTGGAACACTGAAGCTTTCTTT
CDR3: CASGLVQSWNTEAFF
size: NA
V: TRBV12-5
J: TRBJ1-1
D: NA

DNA: TGCGCCAGCAGCTTTCCAGGGGGCGTGAACACCGGGGAGCTGTTTTTT
CDR3: CASSFPGGVNTGELFF
size: NA
V: TRBV5-1
J: TRBJ2-2
D: TRBD1

DNA: TGTGCCAGCACCAACTCTGCCGGGACAGGGAAGGAAGAGACCCAGTACTTC
CDR3: CASTNSAGTGKEETQYF
size: NA
V: TRBV25-1
J: TRBJ2-5
D: TRBD1

DNA: TGTGCCAGCAGCACAGGGGGCCTTAGCTCCTACGAGCAGTACTTC
CDR3: CASSTGGLSSYEQYF
size: NA
V: TRBV11-2
J: TRBJ2-7
D: TRBD1

DNA: TGTGCCAGCTCACCCGAGTTGGGGACAGGGTTTGGCTACACCTTC
CDR3: CASSPELGTGFGYTF
size: NA
V: TRBV18
J: TRBJ1-2
D: TRBD1

DNA: TGTGCCAGTAGTCGGACAGATCATAACTATGGCTACACCTTC
CDR3: CASSRTDHNYGYTF
size: few
V: TRBV19
J: TRBJ1-2
D: NA